This T cell receptor beta chain appears in the sequencing data of a study of T cell responses to AZD1222 COVID-19 vaccine. Study overall: Whether given at about 4 or about 12 weeks, second doses were pooled.

Germline V lookup: CDR1 KGHSH, CDR2 LQKENI. The V end was cut by 2 bases, the J end by 7 bases, with 12 bases between. The CDR3 runs to 15 residues. The data were produced by immunoSEQ multiplex PCR, yet TCRdb's version contains in-frame clones alone and is incomplete. This sample carries approximately 130,000 clones, over 85% of them seen once, and the ten largest clones take around 0.91%. Study findings and constraints: Repertoire collection took place solely once the T cell response had peaked.

As to this clone: Its antigen is unidentified.

This TCR was sampled from an adult in good health. This specimen was peripheral blood, taken on day 0 of AZD1222 vaccination. The rearrangement links TRBV18 to TRBJ1-6; D call uncertain. CDR3 sequence (DNA): TGTGCCAGCTCACCAGGGGTAGCCGGGAATTCACCCCTCCACTTT. Its translation: CASSPGVAGNSPLHF.